This T cell receptor (beta chain) was obtained from a study of T cell repertoires in cytomegalovirus infection (dated by TCRdb to between 2019 and 2020). Some background on the complete study: The HLA type of each donor mattered for the analysis, because public TCR beta signatures pointed to carriage of CMV infection along with the matching HLA type. On the study overall, not on this receptor specifically: In both this cohort and an independent cohort of 352 donors, the cumulative frequency of public TCR beta family members distinguished carriers of CMV infection plus the relevant HLA type. The ex vivo response was dominated by HLA-C-restricted CMV-specific TCR beta clonotypes, which also provided the single most frequent clonotype in two of eight donors.

Sequences LGHNA (CDR1) and YNFKEQ (CDR2) are obtained from the germline V gene. V trim: 8 bases; J trim: 8 bases; unmatched bases: 11. The CDR3 has 14 amino acids, counting the end cysteine and phenylalanine. The kept DNA is CDR3 alone, 42 bases in frame from the first base. The sample was run on an Illumina HiSeq 1500. Using fastp trimming at Q25 and MiXCR clonotype assembly, TCRdb reanalyzed the public sequencing data and kept in-frame beta chains. For every CDR3 protein sequence, its rows merge into one entry that carries the most common genes and DNA. The sample table holds some 600,000 distinct CDR3 sequences, of which approximately 25% were seen once. 6.5% to 10% of the sample is in the top ten clones. In regard to this clonotype: No antigen is known for it. No qualities accompany the bases; no much larger clone lies one base away.

In this chain, TRBV4-2 is recombined with TRBJ2-1, with 8 bases in between that match TRBD2. This clonotype was obtained from a human donor in good health (CMV status not recorded). Some clones in this sample may be carry-over from other donors' samples. Sequenced material: CD8+ T cells from PBMCs. Here is the DNA: TGTGCCAGCGGCCGCGGACTAGCTCTCGATGAGCAGTTCTTC. It specifies CASGRGLALDEQFF.